This paragraph covers one TCR beta chain sequence. Its cognate antigen is unknown. Median disease duration was about 7 years, range 0.2-19.1. The sample comes from a study of synovial regulatory T cells in juvenile arthritis. Study outcomes and limitations: Inflammation-associated Treg cells in blood had less TCR diversity than the remaining blood Treg cells. CDR3 overlap with synovial Tregs was higher for iaTregs than other blood Tregs.

Germline lookup yields CDR1 SNHLY and CDR2 FYNNEI. The CDR3 runs 14 residues. Nucleotide data are not available. The protocol was immunoSEQ multiplex PCR, while the TCRdb copy is restricted to in-frame clones and leaves out a portion. The clone table shows about 10,000 clones, with the ten largest holding 0.93%. The sequenced material came from Treg cells from blood. Documented subset: remaining (HLA-DR-negative) circulating blood Treg cells. This receptor was identified in a donor aged 2-30 years with juvenile idiopathic arthritis. This sequence joins TRBV2 and TRBJ1-1; TCRdb's D call, TRBD1, is unchecked because there is no DNA. CDR3 region: CASSEVTGRMKAFF.